Given below is one TCR beta chain in context. One junction end does not reproduce the germline sequence, and a read error may be involved. Here immunoSEQ multiplex PCR was the method, and the copy in TCRdb shows in-frame clones only, minus some. In the table there are about 2.3 million clones, roughly 92% of which are singletons. The CDR3 runs to 13 residues. Germline V lookup: CDR1 MDHEN, CDR2 SYDVKM. CD45RA+ naive and CD45RA-negative memory subsets were separated from CD4+ cells. The data were obtained in a study of shared clonotypes between healthy human individuals. The specimen was naive CD4+ T cells from PBMCs. Specified subset: CD45RA+ positively selected. The rearrangement joins TRBV28 to TRBJ2-3; D remains ambiguous. The TCR comes from a man younger than 35 in good health. Some clones in this sample may be carry-over from other donors' samples. The CDR3 reads CASSSPGRDTQYF. The DNA for the CDR3 is TGTGCTAGCAGTTCCCCAGGACGGGATACGCAGTATTTT.